Below, 22 T cell receptor beta chains from the same sample are listed, as sequenced in a study of blood T cell repertoires in COVID-19. Sequencing was performed with immunoSEQ multiplex PCR; in TCRdb, only in-frame clones are kept and a portion is missing. The sample consists of 180,000 or so clones, roughly 85% of them appearing once. The sequencing input was peripheral blood. These receptors were collected from a man aged 60 to 75 with acute or convalescent COVID-19.

The chain is built from TRBV10-1 and TRBJ1-2, with D possibly matching TRBD1 (5 bases). Germline CDR1 reads WNHNN; CDR2 reads SYGVQD (reference sequence). Deletions cut 6 bases from V and 8 bases from J, with 13 bases between. The CDR3 spans 12 residues. The CDR3, as DNA: TGCGCCAGCAGGGGGCGGGGGAAGGGCTACACCTTC. This encodes CASRGRGKGYTF.

About this clone itself: The junction does not match germline at one end; this may be a read error. CDR3 sequence reads: CASREGTGGLNEQFF. The CDR3 nucleotides read TGTGCCAGCAGGGAAGGGACTGGCGGGCTTAATGAGCAGTTCTTC. The J gene is TRBJ2-1, the V gene TRBV2, with D perhaps TRBD2 (6 bases). This CDR3 spans 15 amino acids. Germline assignment: CDR1 SNHLY and CDR2 FYNNEI.

This rearrangement joins TRBV18 to TRBJ2-3; D gene unclear. Germline V gene lookup returns CDR1 KGHSH and CDR2 LQKENI. V lost 1 base and J 0 bases, leaving 5 bases between the germline ends. This CDR3 is built from 14 residues. The CDR3 DNA sequence: TGTGCCAGCTCACCACAATCTAGCACAGATACGCAGTATTTT. Its translation is CASSPQSSTDTQYF. Variable domain in full (rest from reference TRBV18 and TRBJ2-3): NAGVMQNPRHLVRRRGQEARLRCSPMKGHSHVYWYRQLPEEGLKFMVYLQKENIIDESGMPKERFSAEFPKEGPSILRIQQVVRGDSAAYFCASSPQSSTDTQYFGPGTRLTVL.

This sequence joins TRBV5-4 and TRBJ2-2; 11 bases line up with TRBD2. CDR3 length: 17 amino acids. Germline V gene lookup returns CDR1 SGHNT and CDR2 YYREEE (reference sequence). V shed 0 bases, J shed 4 bases, and the junction held 5 bases outside the gene matches. The CDR3 region is CASSLDLAGGGTGELFF. CDR3 coding DNA: TGTGCCAGCAGCTTGGACCTAGCGGGAGGAGGCACCGGGGAGCTGTTTTTT.

The V and J genes are TRBV27 and TRBJ2-5, with TRBD2 matching 11 bases. Germline CDR1 reads MNHEY; CDR2 reads SMNVEV (reference sequence). Trimming cost V 4 bases and J 4 bases; bases outside gene matches: 2. There are 14 residues in the CDR3. CDR3 loop: CASSYTSGRETQYF. The DNA of the CDR3 is TGTGCCAGCAGTTACACTAGCGGGAGAGAGACCCAGTACTTC.

This sequence joins TRBV4-2 and TRBJ1-2, with D hard to call. The germline V and J ends were trimmed by 0 bases and 1 base, with 18 bases remaining between them. This CDR3 contains 18 residues. From germline, CDR1 is LGHNA and CDR2 YNFKEQ. The CDR3: CASSQDDRDKAFNYGYTF. The CDR3 DNA is TGTGCCAGCAGCCAAGACGACCGTGACAAGGCCTTTAACTATGGCTACACCTTC.

This rearrangement joins TRBV18 to TRBJ1-3, with D possibly TRBD1 on 6 matching bases. Trimming removed 3 bases at V and 2 bases at J, with 11 bases between. Per the germline V gene, CDR1 is KGHSH and CDR2 is LQKENI. The CDR3 has 15 residues. CDR3 protein: CASSPGRQAGNTIYF. As DNA, the CDR3 is TGTGCCAGCTCACCGGGAAGACAGGCTGGAAACACCATATATTTT.

The J gene is TRBJ2-1, the V gene TRBV5-4; D is possibly TRBD1 (8 bases). Germline CDR1 is SGHNT and CDR2 is YYREEE (reference sequence). This CDR3 region has 16 residues. V gave up 4 bases and J gave up 9 bases, with 23 bases separating them. The CDR3 protein is CASSRGGGQAISEQFF. Written as DNA, the CDR3 is TGTGCCAGCAGCCGAGGGGGGGGACAGGCGATTAGTGAGCAGTTCTTC.

CDR3 DNA sequence: TGTGCCAGTAGTATGGCGGGGGCATACTATGGCTACACCTTC. Translating gives CASSMAGAYYGYTF. The chain carries TRBV19 and TRBJ1-2; D possibly corresponds to TRBD1 (6 bases). Trimming left V 3 bases short and J 3 bases short, with 11 bases between. This CDR3 is built from 14 residues. The germline V gene encodes CDR1 LNHDA and CDR2 SQIVND (reference sequence).

This chain links TRBV4-2 with TRBJ1-5, with TRBD1 as a possible D gene (5 bases). Germline-derived CDR1 and CDR2 are LGHNA and YNFKEQ. The V and J ends lost 0 bases and 5 bases respectively, with 14 bases between them. The CDR3 has 16 residues. CDR3 in DNA: TGTGCCAGCAGCCAAGATCAGGGACGGGGGGATCAGCCCCAGCATTTT. It specifies CASSQDQGRGDQPQHF.

The genes are TRBV27 and TRBJ1-2; TRBD1 matches 10 bases. The CDR3 has 14 amino acids. V lost 0 bases, J lost 8 bases, and 3 bases stayed unmatched. Germline V lookup: CDR1 MNHEY, CDR2 SMNVEV (reference sequence). CDR3 sequence: CASSLSGTGVGYTF. CDR3 sequence (DNA): TGTGCCAGCAGTTTATCCGGGACAGGGGTGGGCTACACCTTC.

The rearrangement links TRBV28 to TRBJ2-4; tentative D call: TRBD1 (6 bases). This CDR3 has 14 amino acids. V was pared by 2 bases and J by 7 bases, with 12 bases between. CDR1 is MDHEN, CDR2 SYDVKM, per germline. CDR3 region: CASSLPGEVNIQYF. DNA of the CDR3: TGTGCCAGCAGTTTACCAGGGGAAGTGAACATTCAGTACTTC.

In this sample, this clone turned up once. The genes are TRBV10-2 and TRBJ2-1, with D perhaps matching TRBD2 (6 bases). CDR1 and CDR2 from the germline V gene are WSHSY and SAAADI. The CDR3 runs 13 residues. The germline V and J ends were trimmed by 4 bases and 5 bases, with 9 bases remaining between them. CDR3: CASSGLAHNEQFF. CDR3 DNA sequence: TGCGCCAGCAGTGGCCTAGCGCACAATGAGCAGTTCTTC.

This sequence joins TRBV5-1 and TRBJ2-2, with D perhaps TRBD1 (5 bases). V lost 5 bases, J lost 1 base, and 12 bases lay in between. Germline-derived CDR1 and CDR2 are SGHRS and YFSETQ. The CDR3 runs 15 residues. The CDR3 is CASRSVGLNTGELFF. CDR3 DNA sequence: TGCGCCAGCAGATCTGTGGGGCTGAACACCGGGGAGCTGTTTTTT.

In nucleotides, the CDR3 is TGTGCCAGCACCCTGGAGGGGCTGAACACTGAAGCTTTCTTT. Translation: CASTLEGLNTEAFF. V usage is TRBV2 and J usage is TRBJ1-1; maybe TRBD1 (5 bases). This CDR3 has 14 residues. V lost 7 bases and J 0 bases, leaving 12 bases between the germline ends. Germline V gives CDR1 SNHLY, CDR2 FYNNEI. The variable domain in full, with the rest retrieved from reference TRBV2 and TRBJ1-1, is EPEVTQTPSHQVTQMGQEVILRCVPISNHLYFYWYRQILGQKVEFLVSFYNNEISEKSEIFDDQFSVERPDGSNFTLKIRSTKLEDSAMYFCASTLEGLNTEAFFGQGTRLTVV.

The rearrangement links TRBV9 to TRBJ1-2; D is uncertain. The CDR3 consists of 16 residues. With 0 bases removed from V and 0 bases from J, the gap between germline ends came to 12 bases. Germline V gene sequence: CDR1 SGDLS, CDR2 YYNGEE. The CDR3 here is CASSVAAGRSNYGYTF. CDR3 DNA sequence: TGTGCCAGCAGCGTAGCGGCGGGCCGCTCTAACTATGGCTACACCTTC.

The J gene is TRBJ2-1, the V gene TRBV5-4; tentatively, D is TRBD1 (5 bases). Trimming left V 4 bases short and J 9 bases short, with 11 bases between. Germline V gene data show CDR1 as SGHNT and CDR2 as YYREEE (reference sequence). The length of the CDR3 is 12 residues. This CDR3 is CASSEIRGEQFF. CDR3 nucleotides: TGTGCCAGCAGCGAGATAAGGGGTGAGCAGTTCTTC.

This clone was detected many times. The genes are TRBV9 and TRBJ2-2; 9 bases line up with TRBD1. Trimming removed 4 bases from V and 5 bases from J; junction bases left unmatched: 6. The length of the CDR3 is 15 residues. Germline values: CDR1 SGDLS, CDR2 YYNGEE. As DNA, the CDR3 is TGTGCCAGCAGCCCGGAGACAGGGGGAACCGGGGAGCTGTTTTTT. Translated, it gives CASSPETGGTGELFF. The full variable domain, its missing parts supplied by reference TRBV9 and TRBJ2-2, is DSGVTQTPKHLITATGQRVTLRCSPRSGDLSVYWYQQSLDQGLQFLIQYYNGEERAKGNILERFSAQQFPDLHSELNLSSLELGDSALYFCASSPETGGTGELFFGEGSRLTVL.

This sequence joins TRBV11-2 and TRBJ1-4, with TRBD1 identical over 7 bases. After removal of 5 bases from V and 8 bases from J, the junction contained 5 bases not matched to a gene. The germline CDR1 and CDR2 sequences are SGHAT and FQNNGV. The CDR3 has 13 amino acids. In nucleotides, the CDR3 is TGTGCCAGCAGCCTCGACAGGGTAGAAAAACTGTTTTTT. Its translation is CASSLDRVEKLFF.

A remark on this clone: Other DNA sequences within the sample encode an identical CDR3. V is TRBV5-1 and J is TRBJ1-4; no definite D call. Trimming cost V 4 bases and J 0 bases, with 7 bases left between them. The CDR3 extends over 14 amino acids. Germline V CDR1 and CDR2: SGHRS, YFSETQ. In DNA, the CDR3 is TGCGCCAGCAGCCCACTCGCAACTAATGAAAAACTGTTTTTT. Protein sequence: CASSPLATNEKLFF.

The chain uses TRBV2 and TRBJ2-1, with TRBD2 as a possible D gene (5 bases). Trimming pared 1 base from V and 10 bases from J, leaving 11 bases between. Germline values: CDR1 SNHLY, CDR2 FYNNEI. There are 13 residues in the CDR3. As DNA, the CDR3 is TGTGCCAGCAGTGAAGAATTTCTAGCAGAGCAGTTCTTC. Protein sequence: CASSEEFLAEQFF.

This sequence joins TRBV15 and TRBJ1-1; 7 nucleotides line up with TRBD1. The CDR3 contains 16 residues. Germline loops: CDR1 LNHNV, CDR2 YYDKDF (reference sequence). V lost 0 bases to trimming and J lost 7 bases; unmatched junction nucleotides: 11. The CDR3 spells CATSRDTATGLREAFF. CDR3 coding DNA: TGTGCCACCAGCAGAGATACCGCGACAGGGCTTCGTGAAGCTTTCTTT.